Included here is one TCR beta chain sequence, with context. Its recognized antigen is unknown. No quality values exist for individual bases; no much larger clone is one base distant. The sample originates from a study of T cell changes during pregnancy in multiple sclerosis (dated by TCRdb to about 2019). Context from the whole study: Changes in the T cell repertoire over the course of pregnancy were examined in this study in women with multiple sclerosis.

For this chain, trimming is 4 bases at the V end and 15 bases at the J end, and the number of junction bases without a gene match is 9. From cysteine to phenylalanine, the CDR3 is 12 amino acids long. Of the read, only the CDR3 DNA is kept; its 36 bases are in frame from base 1. Looking up the germline V gene yields CDR1 MGHRA and CDR2 YSYEKL. The library was produced with the immunoSEQ multiplex PCR assay. TCRdb limited this immuneACCESS table to in-frame rearrangements with V and J called. A share of clones is missing; checked studies link under half to unresolved V genes, and the rest is unexplained. A total of 8,500 to 13,000 clones appear in this sample, more than 85% of them only once. Together, the top ten hold more than 4.5% of the sample.

This clonotype originated in a female donor in good health, enrolled as a control in a pregnancy study. The source material was CD8+ T cells from peripheral blood mononuclear cells, sampled in the first trimester of pregnancy. The chain was built from TRBV4-1 and TRBJ2-1, and 7 junctional nucleotides match TRBD1. CDR3 protein: CASSPGGGVLFF. The bases read TGCGCCAGCAGCCCAGGGGGTGGTGTTTTGTTCTTC.